These 2 T cell receptor beta chains share one sample of origin, sequenced in a study of T cells in Graves' hyperthyroidism and ophthalmopathy. Amplification of TCR beta CDR3 regions was performed using RNA transcripts as template. In the first-round RT-PCR of the TCR CDR3, the HTBI primer set was used. MiXCR, run by TCRdb on the multiplex PCR reads, gives a single entry per CDR3 protein. The sample carries around 300,000 distinct CDR3 sequences, about 20% recorded once. The sequenced sample was blood. These receptors came from a man aged 30-40 years with Graves' ophthalmopathy.

This clonotype was detected many times. The rearrangement links TRBV6-1 to TRBJ1-2, with D perhaps TRBD1 (5 bases). Germline V lookup: CDR1 MNHNS, CDR2 SASEGT. The ends were cut back, 5 bases at V and 3 bases at J, with 10 bases in the middle. The CDR3 is made up of 13 amino acids. CDR3 residues: CASSLGHHYGYTF. The CDR3 coding sequence is TGTGCCAGCAGTCTTGGACACCACTATGGCTACACCTTC.

The V call is TRBV4-2, the J call TRBJ2-7; D gene uncertain. Germline V CDR1 and CDR2: LGHNA, YNFKEQ. V was cut by 5 bases and J by 2 bases, with 16 bases left in between. This CDR3 has 15 residues. The CDR3 spells CASSLMKVGPYEQYF. The CDR3 DNA follows: TGTGCCAGCAGCTTAATGAAGGTAGGACCCTACGAGCAGTACTTC.